This T cell receptor (beta chain) was observed in a study of T-cell reconstitution after alpha-beta-depleted transplantation in children (TCRdb year 2016). Notes on the research overall: Using TCR repertoire profiling, the study quantitatively followed how T-cell immune reconstitution unfolded in children after TCRalphabeta/CD19-depleted allogeneic hematopoietic cell transplantation. Results and caveats for the whole study, not just this receptor: The apparently early alphabetaT-cell count recovery about two months after transplant was reportedly dependent on only several hundred rapidly expanded clones derived from non-depleted graft cells. Over the following months the frequencies of hyperexpanded clones went down, and after one year T-cell counts and TCRbeta diversity were mostly credited to newly produced T cells. In some patients, the high TCRbeta diversity seen at day 60 was put down to recipient T cells and intrathymic progenitors that had survived conditioning.

Libraries were prepared through PCR. The sample was run on an Illumina HiSeq 2500. TCR library preparation used molecular barcoding, with unique molecular identifiers applied to normalize quantification of the TCRbeta repertoire. TCRdb itself trimmed the public reads at Q25 with fastp, ran MiXCR and retained productive beta chains. Every distinct CDR3 protein forms one entry, paired with its most common genes and DNA. The sample records some 300,000 distinct CDR3 sequences, roughly a tenth of which are singletons. 7.5% of the sample rests with the top ten. Note on this clonotype: The antigen it recognizes is unknown. No base quality values were provided; no much bigger clone lies one nucleotide off.

This sample's treatment or condition label indicates: allogeneic hematopoietic cell transplantation with graft depleted of TCRalphabeta T cells and CD19 B cells. The transplant recipients were children given TCRalphabeta/CD19-depleted allogeneic hematopoietic cell grafts. The sequencing here drew on PBMCs, taken before TCRalphabeta/CD19-depleted stem cell transplant. This sequence originates from a boy under two years old with acute myeloid leukemia, due to receive a stem cell transplant.

The DNA sequence is as follows: TGTGCCAGCAGCTCGACAGACACCGGGGAGCTGTTTTTT. Its amino acids are CASSSTDTGELFF. The V and J genes are TRBV7-9 and TRBJ2-2; TRBD1 might be the D gene, on 5 matching bases. The cysteine opens and the phenylalanine closes a CDR3 of 13 amino acids. Here the CDR3 DNA is all that survives: 39 bases in frame from base 1. V is pared back by 4 bases and J by 3 bases, with 6 bases lying between the germline termini. Sequences SEHNR (CDR1) and FQNEAQ (CDR2) are obtained from the germline V gene (reference sequence).